This T cell receptor (beta chain) was captured in a study of blood T cell repertoires in COVID-19. Study-wide context: PBMCs, B-cell-depleted T cells, or T cells were the source of the cDNA or gDNA that made up the material.

Original analysis: It was from reference gene primer amplification that nucleated cell counts were estimated. Profiling relied on immunoSEQ multiplex PCR, and the TCRdb table lists in-frame clones only, not all of them. The V and J calls and clone size are taken from that table; D and trimming were inferred from the DNA. In the table there are 200,000 or so clones, roughly 87% of which are singletons. The receptor comes from a man aged 25 to 40 who had recovered from COVID-19. The sequenced material came from PBMCs or T cells enriched from blood (not recorded which).

The CDR3 is CASSYLGGQGGRVQYF. The CDR3 nucleotides are TGTGCCAGCAGCTATCTCGGCGGACAGGGTGGTAGGGTGCAGTACTTC. This sequence joins TRBV7-2 and TRBJ2-7, with 8 bases fitting TRBD1. Germline CDR1 and CDR2: SGHTA and FQGNSA. Trimming removed 4 bases from V and 9 bases from J; junction bases left unmatched: 17. The CDR3 has 16 residues.